The rows below give T cell receptor beta chains drawn from one sample of a study of blood T cell repertoires in COVID-19. TCRdb keeps only in-frame clones here, not all; method: immunoSEQ multiplex PCR. The table includes 60,000 or so clones, roughly 77% detected once. The specimen sequenced was peripheral blood. These receptors all come from a man older than 75 with acute or convalescent COVID-19. Each CDR3 is given with its conserved first and last residue. Each record gives: V gene, D gene, clone size, J gene, CDR3 DNA, CDR3 protein. D genes are given only for firm matches. Some rows mark clone size as missing; the rest say once, few, many or name a class of expanded clone.

TRBV6-2/TRBV6-3	NA	NA	TRBJ1-5	TGTGCCAGCAGTCCGGACACAAATCAGCCCCAGCATTTT	CASSPDTNQPQHF
TRBV30	NA	NA	TRBJ2-7	TGTGCCTGGAGTGAGGTACAGAGACCCTACGAGCAGTACTTC	CAWSEVQRPYEQYF
TRBV19	NA	NA	TRBJ1-5	TGTGCCAGTAGTATAGCGAAGGGGCGCCAGCCCCAGCATTTT	CASSIAKGRQPQHF
TRBV6-1	TRBD1	NA	TRBJ1-5	TGTGCCAGCAGTGAAGCTCAGCAGGGGGTGGCCAATCAGCCCCAGCATTTT	CASSEAQQGVANQPQHF
TRBV5-8	TRBD1	NA	TRBJ1-5	TGTGCCAGCAGCTTCGATCCCGGCAGGGGGCTAAATCAGCCCCAGCATTTT	CASSFDPGRGLNQPQHF
TRBV7-9	TRBD1	NA	TRBJ1-6	TGTGCCAGCAGATCACCGGGACAGGGTGTTTCACCCCTCCACTTT	CASRSPGQGVSPLHF
TRBV29-1	NA	NA	TRBJ1-5	TGCAGCGTCGCGGGAGGATTCCTAGGCAATCAGCCCCAGCATTTT	CSVAGGFLGNQPQHF
TRBV24-1	NA	once	TRBJ2-1	TGTGCCACCAGTGGGTTCGGGAATGAGCAGTTCTTC	CATSGFGNEQFF
TRBV7-2	NA	few	TRBJ2-5	TGTGCCAGCAGCTTACCCTTAGAGGAGACCCAGTACTTC	CASSLPLEETQYF
TRBV4-2	TRBD1	NA	TRBJ2-7	TGTGCCAGCAGCCAAGTAGACAGGGGGCCAACCGAGCAGTACTTC	CASSQVDRGPTEQYF
TRBV7-9	NA	NA	TRBJ2-5	TGTGCCGTGGCAGGGGATACGGAGACCCAGTACTTC	CAVAGDTETQYF
TRBV6-5	TRBD1	NA	TRBJ1-3	TGTGCCAGCACTACGGACAGGATTATTACCATATATTTT	CASTTDRIITIYF
TRBV7-2	NA	NA	TRBJ1-4	TGTGCCAGCAGCTTAGCAGGGCGGGGGAAACTGTTTTTT	CASSLAGRGKLFF